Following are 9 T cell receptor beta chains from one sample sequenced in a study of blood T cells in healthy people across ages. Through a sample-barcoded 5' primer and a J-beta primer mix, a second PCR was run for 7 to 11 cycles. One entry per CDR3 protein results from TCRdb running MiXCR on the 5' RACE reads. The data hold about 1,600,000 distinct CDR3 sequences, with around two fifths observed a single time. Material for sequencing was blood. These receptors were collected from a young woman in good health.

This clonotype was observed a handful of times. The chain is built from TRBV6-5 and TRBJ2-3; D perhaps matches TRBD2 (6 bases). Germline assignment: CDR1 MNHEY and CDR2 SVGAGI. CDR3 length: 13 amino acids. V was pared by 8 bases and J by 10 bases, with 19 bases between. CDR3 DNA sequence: TGTGCCAGCCGACTAGGCGCCGGGTCGGCGCAGTATTTT. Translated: CASRLGAGSAQYF.

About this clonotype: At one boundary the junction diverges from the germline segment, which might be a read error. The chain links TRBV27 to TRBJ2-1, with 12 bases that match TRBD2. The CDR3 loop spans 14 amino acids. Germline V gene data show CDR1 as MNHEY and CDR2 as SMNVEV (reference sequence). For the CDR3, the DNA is TGTGCCAGCAGCCTAGCGGGGGGGTACAGTGAGCAGTTCTTC. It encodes CASSLAGGYSEQFF.

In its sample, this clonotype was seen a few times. The CDR3, as DNA: TGTGCCAGCAGCCCGACAGGGCCCAAAAACATTCAGTACTTC. Protein sequence: CASSPTGPKNIQYF. The chain is built from TRBV6-1 and TRBJ2-4; 7 nucleotides match TRBD1. With 6 bases clipped from V and 2 bases from J, the junction kept 4 bases outside the gene matches. From germline, CDR1 is MNHNS and CDR2 SASEGT. The CDR3 spans 14 residues.

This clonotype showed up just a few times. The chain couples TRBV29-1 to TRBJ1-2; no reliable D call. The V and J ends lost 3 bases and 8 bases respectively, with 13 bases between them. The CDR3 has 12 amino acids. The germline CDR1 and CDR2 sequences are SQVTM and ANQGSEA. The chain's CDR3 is CSVDFFSWGYTF. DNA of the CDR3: TGCAGCGTTGATTTTTTTTCGTGGGGCTACACCTTC.

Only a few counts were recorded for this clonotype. The CDR3 loop reads CASGSPGRSEQYF. The DNA of the CDR3 is TGTGCTAGTGGTTCCCCGGGGAGGTCCGAGCAGTACTTC. J is TRBJ2-4 and V is TRBV12-5; D may be TRBD2 (6 bases). The J call is uncertain, as TRBJ2-7 better fits the DNA end. This CDR3 region has 13 residues. Germline V gene lookup returns CDR1 LGHNT and CDR2 FRNRAP.

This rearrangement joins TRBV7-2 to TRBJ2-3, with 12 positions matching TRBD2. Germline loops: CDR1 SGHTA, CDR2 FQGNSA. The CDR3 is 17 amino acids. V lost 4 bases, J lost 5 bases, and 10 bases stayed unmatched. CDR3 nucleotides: TGTGCCAGCAGCTCAGGGCTACTAGCGGGAGGAGGAGATACGCAGTATTTT. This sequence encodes CASSSGLLAGGGDTQYF.

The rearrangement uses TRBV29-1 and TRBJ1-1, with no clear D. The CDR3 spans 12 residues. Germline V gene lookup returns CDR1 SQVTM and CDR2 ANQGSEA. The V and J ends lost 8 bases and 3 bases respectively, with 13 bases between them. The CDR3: CSCSDYDTEAFF. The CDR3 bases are TGCAGCTGTTCGGATTACGACACTGAAGCTTTCTTT.

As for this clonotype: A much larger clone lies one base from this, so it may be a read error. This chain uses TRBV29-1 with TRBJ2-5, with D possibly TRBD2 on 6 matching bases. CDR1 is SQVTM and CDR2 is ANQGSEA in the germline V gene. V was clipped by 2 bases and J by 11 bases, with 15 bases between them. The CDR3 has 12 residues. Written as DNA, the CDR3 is TGCAGCGTTGAACCGGGAGTCAATGAGCAGTACTTC. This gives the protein CSVEPGVNEQYF.

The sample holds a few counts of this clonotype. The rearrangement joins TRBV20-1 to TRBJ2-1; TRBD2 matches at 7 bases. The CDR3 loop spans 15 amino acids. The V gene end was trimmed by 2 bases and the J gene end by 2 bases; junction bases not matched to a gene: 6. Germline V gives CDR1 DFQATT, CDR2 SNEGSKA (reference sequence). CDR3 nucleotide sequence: TGCAGTGCTAGACCACTAGCGATTACCTACAATGAGCAGTTCTTC. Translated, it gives CSARPLAITYNEQFF.